Reported below is one T cell receptor beta chain. The antigen is unknown. This sample is drawn from a study of post-analysis software for immune sequencing data. Across the whole study: Progressive-relapsing, secondary progressive and relapsing-remitting multiple sclerosis were among the disease courses included. Findings and limits, study-wide: Patients with multiple sclerosis recorded significantly lower normalized Chao1 diversity than controls, the study found. Strong co-clustering by F measure was seen for same-batch samples.

TCR beta libraries were prepared from cDNA with unique molecular identifiers. T cells numbering about 0.85 to 10 million yielded 450,000 to 600,000 cDNA molecules. TCRdb re-analysed the PCR reads in MiXCR, keeping a single row per CDR3 protein. The sample includes about 820,000 distinct CDR3 sequences, roughly half of them seen just once. Sample: blood. This TCR was sampled from a girl aged 5-17 years with multiple sclerosis.

The CDR3 DNA is TGCGCCAGCGGAAAGGGACAGGGGGCGCCCGAGACCCAGTACTTC. It codes for CASGKGQGAPETQYF. This chain joins TRBV5-1 and TRBJ2-5; TRBD1 matches at 12 bases. Germline assignment: CDR1 SGHRS and CDR2 YFSETQ. The trim removed 7 bases at V and 5 bases at J, leaving 9 bases unmatched. The CDR3 sequence is 15 residues long.